The source of this T cell receptor beta chain is a study of chemoradiotherapy in HPV16-positive cancers. Method: immunoSEQ multiplex PCR; TCRdb's copy keeps in-frame clones and lacks some. The sample records around 53,000 clones, about 92% being singletons. V dropped 4 bases and J dropped 4; count of bases not matched to a gene: 9. Per the germline V gene, CDR1 is SNHLY and CDR2 is FYNNEI. The CDR3 spans 16 residues. The genes are TRBV2 and TRBJ1-3, with 8 bases fitting TRBD1. The TCR sequence derives from a human donor with HPV-associated anogenital cancer. Source: blood, taken from a patient who underwent chemoradiotherapy. The CDR3 loop reads CASSGETGGTGNTIYF. CDR3 in DNA: TGTGCCAGCAGTGGGGAAACAGGGGGGACAGGAAACACCATATATTTT.